This TCR beta chain was profiled in a study of response to subunit inactivated influenza vaccine. The study's findings and limits: Few new T cells, the authors suggested, are recruited by each seasonal influenza vaccination.

This clonotype was seen only a few times. No antigen is known for it. TCRdb re-analysed the RT-PCR reads in MiXCR, keeping a single row per CDR3 protein. The profile covers about 650,000 distinct CDR3 sequences, with about a sixth appearing a single time and around 10% taken by the ten largest. The receptor's source is a man in his fifties who received an inactivated influenza vaccine. The sequencing here drew on PBMCs from blood, taken 11 to 12 days after vaccination.

The CDR3 region is CASSDTGVLGQYF. The CDR3 DNA is TGTGCCAGCAGTGATACGGGGGTTTTGGGGCAGTACTTC. The chain joins TRBV2 to TRBJ2-7; TRBD2 is a possible D gene (6 bases). V was pared by 3 bases and J by 9 bases, with 15 bases between. This CDR3 is built from 13 residues. CDR1 and CDR2 from the germline V gene are SNHLY and FYNNEI.